The 13 T cell receptor beta chains reported below all come from one sample, sequenced in a study of blood T cell repertoires in COVID-19. Assay used: immunoSEQ multiplex PCR; TCRdb lists only in-frame clones, some missing. The sample holds fewer than 350,000 clones; 85% to 90% are singletons and the top ten take about an eighth. The specimen sequenced was peripheral blood. The receptors were sampled from a woman aged 25-40 years with COVID-19, enrolled during active disease.

The V call is TRBV19, the J call TRBJ2-7, with D possibly being TRBD1 (6 bases). The ends were cut back, 5 bases at V and 0 bases at J, with 14 bases in the middle. CDR3 length equals 15 residues. Germline lookup yields CDR1 LNHDA and CDR2 SQIVND (reference sequence). CDR3 in amino acids: CASSPYQGSSYEQYF. CDR3 DNA: TGTGCCAGTAGTCCGTATCAGGGGAGCTCCTACGAGCAGTACTTC.

This clone was counted a single time. V usage is TRBV15 and J usage is TRBJ1-2; 7 positions match TRBD1. The V and J ends lost 5 bases and 2 bases, in that order; junction bases with no gene match: 17. The CDR3 has 18 residues. CDR1 is LNHNV, CDR2 YYDKDF, per germline (reference sequence). The CDR3 sequence is CATSAQGQSELGNYGYTF. For the CDR3, the DNA is TGTGCCACCAGCGCTCAGGGACAGTCTGAGTTAGGCAACTATGGCTACACCTTC.

The CDR3 protein is CASASGLLNTGELFF. DNA of the CDR3: TGTGCCAGCGCTAGCGGGTTATTGAACACCGGGGAGCTGTTTTTT. The chain is built from TRBV6-5 and TRBJ2-2, with 8 bases fitting TRBD2. This CDR3 is 15 amino acids long. V gave up 8 bases and J gave up 1 base; unmatched junction bases: 6. In germline, CDR1 is MNHEY, CDR2 SVGAGI.

The V and J genes are TRBV7-6 and TRBJ2-5; D might be TRBD2 (7 bases). CDR1 and CDR2 from the germline V gene are SGHVS and FNYEAQ. Trimming shortened V by 5 bases and J by 4 bases, and 17 bases separated the two germline ends. This CDR3 is built from 15 residues. CDR3 loop: CASSPQGGGGETQYF. The CDR3 coding sequence is TGTGCCAGCAGCCCCCAAGGGGGGGGCGGAGAGACCCAGTACTTC.

The chain carries TRBV19 and TRBJ2-7; the match to TRBD2 covers 8 bases. V shed 3 bases, J shed 6 bases, and the junction held 16 bases outside the gene matches. Germline V CDR1 and CDR2: LNHDA, SQIVND (reference sequence). The CDR3 runs 17 residues. CDR3 loop: CASSIRRGRGGPLEQYF. CDR3 DNA sequence: TGTGCCAGTAGTATCCGCCGGGGGCGCGGGGGGCCGCTCGAGCAGTACTTC.

This rearrangement joins TRBV4-1 to TRBJ2-7; 7 bases are a match to TRBD1. The V gene end was trimmed by 4 bases and the J gene end by 3 bases; junction bases not matched to a gene: 6. This CDR3 comprises 14 residues. CDR1 is MGHRA, CDR2 YSYEKL, per germline. CDR3 in DNA: TGCGCCAGCAGCCCCGGGACAGTTGGCTACGAGCAGTACTTC. Translating it yields CASSPGTVGYEQYF.

This chain joins TRBV6-6 and TRBJ2-1, with a weak D call TRBD2 (5 bases). V lost 11 bases to trimming and J lost 4 bases, with 18 bases between them. The CDR3 runs to 14 residues. Germline V gives CDR1 MNHNY, CDR2 SVGAGI (reference sequence). The DNA for the CDR3 is TGTGCCGCCGCGGGCCCCTCAGTTTACAATGAGCAGTTCTTC. Its protein is CAAAGPSVYNEQFF.

V gene TRBV6-1 combines with J gene TRBJ2-7, with D tentatively TRBD1 (6 bases). Germline-derived CDR1 and CDR2 are MNHNS and SASEGT. V was cut by 0 bases and J by 4 bases, with 10 bases left in between. CDR3 length equals 14 residues. The CDR3 DNA sequence: TGTGCCAGCAGTGAAGCAGGACAGACTTACGAGCAGTACTTC. It encodes CASSEAGQTYEQYF.

The chain employs TRBV19 and TRBJ1-2; a weak D match, TRBD1 (5 bases). The V gene's germline CDR1 is LNHDA and CDR2 SQIVND (reference sequence). Trimming took 3 bases from V and 8 from J, leaving 13 bases between them. CDR3 length: 13 amino acids. The DNA for the CDR3 is TGTGCCAGTAGTATTACTGGGCGGGGCGGCTACACCTTC. Residues: CASSITGRGGYTF.

The chain couples TRBV28 to TRBJ1-1; 8 positions match TRBD1. Germline assignment: CDR1 MDHEN and CDR2 SYDVKM. The CDR3 sequence is 15 residues long. With V trimmed by 5 bases and J by 5 bases, 10 bases remained unmatched. CDR3 region: CASSPGGQGRTEAFF. CDR3 bases: TGTGCCAGCAGTCCCGGAGGACAGGGACGGACTGAAGCTTTCTTT.

CDR3 sequence: CASSFSGGEETQYF. DNA for the CDR3: TGCGCCAGCAGCTTCAGCGGGGGCGAGGAGACCCAGTACTTC. The J gene is TRBJ2-5, the V gene TRBV5-1, with 8 nucleotides matching TRBD2. The ends lost 2 bases at V and 5 bases at J; junction bases unmatched: 5. The germline gives CDR1 SGHRS, CDR2 YFSETQ. The CDR3 totals 14 residues.

This clone was seen only a few times. This rearrangement joins TRBV4-1 to TRBJ1-1; D is unclear. The CDR3 is 11 amino acids. V lost 3 bases and J lost 3, with 2 bases in between. Germline V lookup: CDR1 MGHRA, CDR2 YSYEKL. The CDR3 sequence is CASSHDTEAFF. The CDR3 region has the DNA TGCGCCAGCAGCCACGACACTGAAGCTTTCTTT.

The chain employs TRBV19 and TRBJ1-1; D is ambiguous. The V end lost 1 base, the J end lost 7 bases, and 7 bases lay between the germline ends. Germline CDR1 LNHDA, CDR2 SQIVND (reference sequence). The length of the CDR3 is 12 residues. The CDR3: CASSIGLNEAFF. CDR3 DNA: TGTGCCAGTAGTATAGGGCTGAATGAAGCTTTCTTT.